This T cell receptor (beta chain) appears in the sequencing data of a study of post-analysis software for immune sequencing data. On the study more broadly: Clinical courses comprised relapsing-remitting, secondary progressive and progressive-relapsing multiple sclerosis.

Study results and caveats: Higher frequency in patients than in controls was seen for 5 or 6 TRBV segments, with TRBV5-6, TRBV5-1 and TRBV20-1 among them. Samples from a shared batch, those prepared together, strongly co-clustered by F measure. The normalized Chao1 diversity of multiple sclerosis patients was significantly lower than that of controls.

The V gene's germline CDR1 is MDHEN and CDR2 SYDVKM. The CDR3 extends over 19 amino acids. Trimming cost V 1 base and J 4 bases; bases outside gene matches: 13. This clonotype was seen ten or more times. Its antigen is currently unknown. TCR beta cDNA libraries had unique molecular identifiers. Between about 0.85 and 10 million T cells gave rise to hundreds of thousands of cDNA molecules. MiXCR, applied by TCRdb to the PCR reads, yields one record per CDR3 protein. There are just over 250,000 distinct CDR3 sequences in the sample; 36% occur only once, and around 5.2% lies in the top ten. This clonotype was obtained from a girl between 10 and 17 years old with multiple sclerosis. The source material was blood. The chain has TRBV28 and TRBJ2-1, with TRBD1 matching 10 bases. CDR3 in amino acids: CASSLFLRDRGRGYNEQFF. The CDR3, as DNA: TGTGCCAGCAGTTTATTCCTCCGGGACAGGGGCCGGGGTTACAATGAGCAGTTCTTC.